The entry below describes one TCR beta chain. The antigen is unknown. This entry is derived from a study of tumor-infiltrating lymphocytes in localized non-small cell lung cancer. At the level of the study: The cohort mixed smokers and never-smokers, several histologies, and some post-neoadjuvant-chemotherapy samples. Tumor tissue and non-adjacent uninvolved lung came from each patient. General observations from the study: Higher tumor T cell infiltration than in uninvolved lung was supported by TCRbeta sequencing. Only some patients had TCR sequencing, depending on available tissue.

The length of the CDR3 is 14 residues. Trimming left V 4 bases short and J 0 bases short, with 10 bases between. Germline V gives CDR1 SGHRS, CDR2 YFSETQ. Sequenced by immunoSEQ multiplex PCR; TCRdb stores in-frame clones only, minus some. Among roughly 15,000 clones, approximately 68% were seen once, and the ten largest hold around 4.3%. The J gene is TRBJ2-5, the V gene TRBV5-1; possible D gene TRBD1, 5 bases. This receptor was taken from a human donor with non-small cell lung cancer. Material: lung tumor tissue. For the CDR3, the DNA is TGCGCCAGCAGCCCTGACAGTTACCAAGAGACCCAGTACTTC. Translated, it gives CASSPDSYQETQYF.